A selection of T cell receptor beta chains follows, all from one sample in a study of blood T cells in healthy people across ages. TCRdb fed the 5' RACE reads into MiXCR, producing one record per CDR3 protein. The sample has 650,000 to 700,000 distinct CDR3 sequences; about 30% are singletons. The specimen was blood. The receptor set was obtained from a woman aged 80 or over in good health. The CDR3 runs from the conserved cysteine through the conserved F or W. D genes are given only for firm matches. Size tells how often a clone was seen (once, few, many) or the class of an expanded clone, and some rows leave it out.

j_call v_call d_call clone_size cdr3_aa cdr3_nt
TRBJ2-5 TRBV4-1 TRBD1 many CASSPLGQAKETQYF TGCGCCAGCAGCCCCCTTGGACAGGCCAAAGAGACCCAGTACTTC
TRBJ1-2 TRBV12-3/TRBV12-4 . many CASSLGTYYGYTF TGTGCCAGCAGTTTAGGGACATACTATGGCTACACCTTC
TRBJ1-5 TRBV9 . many CASSVGPGTGQPQHF TGTGCCAGCAGCGTAGGTCCAGGGACGGGTCAGCCCCAGCATTTT
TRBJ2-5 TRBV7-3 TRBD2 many CASSPIGGAGETQYF TGTGCCAGCAGCCCGATCGGGGGGGCCGGGGAGACCCAGTACTTC
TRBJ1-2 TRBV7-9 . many CASSLAAGVEYGYTF TGTGCCAGCAGCTTAGCGGCAGGGGTTGAGTATGGCTACACCTTC
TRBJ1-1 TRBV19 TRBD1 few CATSVQGLSTEAFF TGTGCCACCTCGGTACAGGGGCTTTCAACTGAAGCTTTCTTT
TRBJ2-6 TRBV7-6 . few CASSPAGASGANVLTF TGTGCCAGCAGCCCTGCGGGTGCCTCTGGGGCCAACGTCCTGACTTTC
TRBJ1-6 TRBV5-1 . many CASSPEGRGNYNSPLHF TGCGCCAGCAGCCCCGAAGGCCGGGGGAACTATAATTCACCCCTCCACTTT
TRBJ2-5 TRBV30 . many CAGSFSGLETQYF TGTGCCGGGTCGTTTTCAGGGCTAGAGACCCAGTACTTC
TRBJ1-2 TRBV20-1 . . CSARDPGRGYTF TGCAGTGCTAGAGATCCCGGTCGGGGCTACACCTTC
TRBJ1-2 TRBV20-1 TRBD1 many CSARDPGTALENYGYTF TGCAGTGCTAGAGATCCCGGGACAGCGCTTGAGAACTATGGCTACACCTTC
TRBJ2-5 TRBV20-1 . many CSASPLGGRGKETQYF TGCAGTGCTAGTCCCCTCGGGGGGAGGGGGAAAGAGACCCAGTACTTC
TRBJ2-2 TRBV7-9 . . CANSLTGSDTGELFF TGTGCCAACAGCTTGACGGGGTCGGACACCGGGGAGCTGTTTTTT
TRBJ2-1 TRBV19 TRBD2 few CASSMLAGGLNEQFF TGTGCCAGTAGTATGCTAGCGGGGGGCCTCAATGAGCAGTTCTTC
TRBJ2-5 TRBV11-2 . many CASSLERVQETQYF TGTGCCAGCAGCTTAGAGCGGGTACAAGAGACCCAGTACTTC
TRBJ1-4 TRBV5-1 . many CASRISATNEKLFF TGCGCCAGCAGAATAAGTGCGACTAATGAAAAACTGTTTTTT
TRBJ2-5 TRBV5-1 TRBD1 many CASSSSPQGVRETQYF TGCGCCAGCAGCTCCTCACCTCAGGGGGTGCGGGAGACCCAGTACTTC
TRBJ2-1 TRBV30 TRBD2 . CAWSVIAGGYNEQFF TGTGCCTGGAGTGTAATAGCGGGGGGGTACAATGAGCAGTTCTTC
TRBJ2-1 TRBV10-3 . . CAISESEGEQFF TGTGCCATCAGTGAGTCTGAGGGTGAGCAGTTCTTC
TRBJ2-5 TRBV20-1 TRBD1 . CSARGQGRRMTQETQYF TGCAGTGCTAGGGGACAGGGGCGAAGGATGACGCAAGAGACCCAGTACTTC
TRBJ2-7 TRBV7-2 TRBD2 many CASSPPPGGLYEQYF TGTGCCAGCAGCCCCCCCCCGGGGGGACTATACGAGCAGTACTTC
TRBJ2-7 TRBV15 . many CATSRVGTTYEQYF TGTGCCACCAGCAGAGTAGGGACAACCTACGAGCAGTACTTC
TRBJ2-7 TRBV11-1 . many CASSSGFYEQYF TGTGCCAGCAGCTCCGGGTTCTACGAGCAGTACTTC
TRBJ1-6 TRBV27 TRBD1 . CASSLYRGSPLHF TGTGCCAGCAGTTTATACAGGGGATCACCCCTCCACTTT
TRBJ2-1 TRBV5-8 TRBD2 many CASSVGGRNEQFF TGTGCCAGCAGCGTCGGGGGGAGGAATGAGCAGTTCTTC
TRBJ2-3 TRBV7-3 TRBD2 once CASSPKERGPTDTQYF TGTGCCAGCAGCCCCAAGGAGCGGGGGCCCACAGATACGCAGTATTTT
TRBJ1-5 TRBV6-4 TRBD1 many CASMDRGSNQPQHF TGTGCCAGTATGGACAGGGGAAGCAATCAGCCCCAGCATTTT
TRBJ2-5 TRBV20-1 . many CSARGGGWQETQYF TGCAGTGCGAGGGGGGGGGGTTGGCAAGAGACCCAGTACTTC
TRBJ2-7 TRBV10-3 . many CAITPYGKQGYEQYF TGTGCCATCACTCCCTACGGCAAACAGGGCTACGAGCAGTACTTC
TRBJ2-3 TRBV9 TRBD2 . CASSVGVAGSTDTQCF TGTGCCAGTAGCGTAGGAGTAGCGGGGTCCACAGATACGCAGTGTTTT
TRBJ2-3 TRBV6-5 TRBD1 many CASSPRTGGFTDTQYF TGTGCCAGCAGTCCTAGGACAGGGGGCTTCACAGATACGCAGTATTTT
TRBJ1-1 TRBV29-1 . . CSVTPLNTEAFF TGCAGCGTGACCCCCTTGAACACTGAAGCTTTCTTT
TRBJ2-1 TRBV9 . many CASSGGLTSGQFF TGTGCCAGCAGCGGGGGCCTTACGTCCGGGCAGTTCTTC
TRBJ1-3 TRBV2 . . CASSDHESSGNTIYF TGTGCCAGCAGTGACCACGAGAGCTCTGGAAACACTATATATTTT
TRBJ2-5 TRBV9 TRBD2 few CASSVELAGVRGEQYF TGTGCCAGCAGCGTAGAACTAGCGGGGGTACGCGGTGAGCAGTACTTC
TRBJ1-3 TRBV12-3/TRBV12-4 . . CASSLQVGNTIYF TGTGCCAGCAGTTTACAGGTCGGAAACACCATATATTTT
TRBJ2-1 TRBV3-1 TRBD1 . CASSRRTGEDEQFF TGTGCCAGCAGCCGAAGGACAGGGGAGGATGAGCAGTTCTTC
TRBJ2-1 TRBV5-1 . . CASSPEEGSSYNEQFF TGCGCCAGCAGCCCCGAGGAGGGTAGCTCCTACAATGAGCAGTTCTTC
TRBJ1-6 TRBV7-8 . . CASSPGGNSPRHF TGTGCCAGCAGCCCGGGAGGGAATTCACCCCGCCACTTT
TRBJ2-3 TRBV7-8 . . CASSLLPLNTQYF TGTGCCAGCAGCTTATTACCGTTGAATACGCAGTATTTT
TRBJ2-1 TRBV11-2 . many CASSLGAGRHNEQFF TGTGCCAGCAGCTTAGGTGCGGGGAGGCACAATGAGCAGTTCTTC
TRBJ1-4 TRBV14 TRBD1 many CASSRTGEKLFF TGTGCCAGCAGTCGGACAGGGGAAAAACTGTTTTTT
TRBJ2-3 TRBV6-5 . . CASSYREAQYF TGTGCCAGCAGTTACAGGGAAGCGCAGTATTTT
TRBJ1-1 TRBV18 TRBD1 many CASSQGQGTEAFF TGTGCCAGCTCCCAGGGACAGGGAACTGAAGCTTTCTTT
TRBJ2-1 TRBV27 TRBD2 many CASSPHERGVNEQFF TGTGCCAGCAGTCCCCATGAGCGGGGGGTCAATGAGCAGTTCTTC